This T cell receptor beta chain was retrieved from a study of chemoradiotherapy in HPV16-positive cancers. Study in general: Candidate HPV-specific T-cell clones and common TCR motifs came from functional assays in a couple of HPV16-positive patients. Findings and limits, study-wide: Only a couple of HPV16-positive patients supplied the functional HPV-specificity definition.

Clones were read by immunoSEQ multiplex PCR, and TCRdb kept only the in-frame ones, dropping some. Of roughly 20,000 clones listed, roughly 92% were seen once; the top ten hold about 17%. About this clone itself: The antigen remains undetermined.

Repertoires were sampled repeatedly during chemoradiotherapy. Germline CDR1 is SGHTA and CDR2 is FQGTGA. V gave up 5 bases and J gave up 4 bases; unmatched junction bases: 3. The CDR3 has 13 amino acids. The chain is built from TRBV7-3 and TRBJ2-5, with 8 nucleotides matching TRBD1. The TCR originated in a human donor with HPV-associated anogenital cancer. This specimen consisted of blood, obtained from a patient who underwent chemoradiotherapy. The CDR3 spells CASSIDRGETQYF. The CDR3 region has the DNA TGTGCCAGCAGCATAGACAGGGGAGAGACCCAGTACTTC.